A selection of T cell receptor beta chains follows, all from one sample in a study of blood T cells in healthy people across ages. TCRdb reprocessed the 5' RACE reads with MiXCR, giving one entry per CDR3 protein. The data contain roughly 700,000 distinct CDR3 sequences, roughly 25% of them singletons. The data also belong to a second study, concerning T cells of mothers and their children.

The specimen sequenced was blood. The source is a boy between 5 and 17 years old in good health. The CDR3 runs from the conserved cysteine through the conserved F or W. The D gene is left open where the match is weak. Clone size is shown for a subset of rows, as once, few, many or a class of expanded clone.

v_call,clone_size,j_call,d_call,cdr3_aa,cdr3_nt
TRBV15,few,TRBJ2-5,TRBD2,CATSRDRAGAKTQYF,TGTGCCACCAGCAGAGATCGGGCGGGAGCGAAGACCCAGTACTTC
TRBV4-2,few,TRBJ2-1,.,CASSQGVGGGAWNEQFF,TGTGCCAGCAGCCAGGGCGTGGGAGGGGGGGCCTGGAATGAGCAGTTCTTC
TRBV2,.,TRBJ2-7,.,CASRATGSWTYEQYF,TGTGCCAGCAGGGCAACAGGGAGTTGGACCTACGAGCAGTACTTC
TRBV7-2,.,TRBJ2-7,TRBD2,CASSLATSGTFEQYF,TGTGCCAGCAGCTTAGCTACTAGCGGGACATTCGAGCAGTACTTC
TRBV7-6,few,TRBJ2-5,TRBD2,CASSLGRLAGLEGETQYF,TGTGCCAGCAGCTTAGGAAGGCTAGCGGGGTTAGAGGGAGAGACCCAGTACTTC
TRBV15,.,TRBJ2-7,.,CATSRDVHEQYF,TGTGCCACCAGCAGGGATGTCCACGAGCAGTACTTC
TRBV29-1,few,TRBJ1-3,.,CSVVVDRKGNTIYF,TGCAGCGTTGTAGTGGACAGAAAAGGAAACACCATATATTTT
TRBV11-2,few,TRBJ1-2,.,CASSLPPGGGDFGYTF,TGTGCCAGCAGCTTACCCCCGGGGGGTGGGGACTTTGGCTACACCTTC
TRBV2,few,TRBJ1-2,.,CASSEAPGNGYTF,TGTGCCAGCAGTGAAGCGCCGGGGAATGGCTACACCTTC
TRBV7-9,few,TRBJ1-2,TRBD1,CASIPPGTGVGYTF,TGTGCCAGCATCCCCCCCGGGACAGGGGTTGGCTACACCTTC
TRBV12-3/TRBV12-4,.,TRBJ2-7,.,CASRPSTAVEQYF,TGTGCCAGCAGGCCGTCTACGGCGGTCGAGCAGTACTTC
TRBV25-1,few,TRBJ1-2,.,CASSDGLYGYTF,TGTGCCAGCAGCGACGGACTCTATGGCTACACCTTC
TRBV28,.,TRBJ2-5,TRBD2,CASENAGLAGGKVETQYF,TGTGCCAGCGAAAACGCGGGACTAGCGGGAGGAAAGGTAGAGACCCAGTACTTC
TRBV20-1,.,TRBJ2-1,.,CSAQGKRLGSSYNEQFF,TGCAGTGCTCAGGGTAAGCGACTGGGCAGCTCCTACAATGAGCAGTTCTTC
TRBV2,few,TRBJ2-5,TRBD2,CAILPSGIGETQYF,TGTGCCATACTACCTAGCGGGATAGGGGAGACCCAGTACTTC
TRBV3-1,.,TRBJ1-3,TRBD1,CASSLGTGYSGNTIYF,TGTGCCAGCAGCCTCGGGACAGGTTACTCTGGAAACACCATATATTTT
TRBV12-3/TRBV12-4,.,TRBJ2-3,.,CASSKEAAVTDTQYF,TGTGCCAGCAGCAAGGAGGCAGCGGTCACAGATACGCAGTATTTT
TRBV12-3/TRBV12-4,few,TRBJ2-7,TRBD1,CASSLGTGVDEQYF,TGTGCCAGCAGTTTAGGGACAGGGGTCGACGAGCAGTACTTC
TRBV29-1,.,TRBJ2-7,.,CSVEQGLSQEQYF,TGCAGCGTTGAACAGGGGCTATCACAGGAGCAGTACTTC
TRBV15,few,TRBJ2-5,TRBD1,CATSRGQGNRETQYF,TGTGCCACCAGCAGGGGACAGGGGAATCGGGAGACCCAGTACTTC
TRBV10-2,few,TRBJ2-5,.,CASGNREETQYF,TGCGCCAGCGGGAACAGGGAGGAGACCCAGTACTTC
TRBV7-3,.,TRBJ2-3,TRBD2,CASSLGREGDTQYF,TGTGCCAGCAGCTTAGGGCGGGAGGGAGATACGCAGTATTTT
TRBV20-1,few,TRBJ1-1,.,CSATERKGGKAFF,TGCAGTGCTACCGAAAGAAAGGGGGGGAAAGCTTTCTTT
TRBV20-1,few,TRBJ2-5,.,CSASHQETQYF,TGCAGTGCTAGTCACCAAGAGACCCAGTACTTC
TRBV12-3/TRBV12-4,few,TRBJ1-2,TRBD1,CASSPRTGTYYGYTF,TGTGCCAGCAGCCCAAGGACAGGGACCTACTATGGCTACACCTTC
TRBV7-9,.,TRBJ1-1,.,CAGHGMNTEAFF,TGTGCCGGACACGGAATGAACACTGAAGCTTTCTTT
TRBV6-5,few,TRBJ2-5,TRBD1,CASRPGQGWGETQYF,TGTGCCAGCAGGCCGGGACAGGGGTGGGGAGAGACCCAGTACTTC
TRBV20-1,few,TRBJ2-1,TRBD2,CSARKALAGGPINEQFF,TGCAGTGCCAGAAAGGCGCTAGCGGGAGGGCCTATTAATGAGCAGTTCTTC
TRBV20-1,few,TRBJ2-1,TRBD2,CSARVASGNAYNEQFF,TGCAGTGCTAGAGTAGCGAGCGGGAACGCCTACAATGAGCAGTTCTTC
TRBV12-3/TRBV12-4,few,TRBJ1-5,.,CASRSDMTQPQHF,TGTGCCAGCAGATCGGACATGACTCAGCCCCAGCATTTT
TRBV13,few,TRBJ1-1,.,CASSIRIQVRAFF,TGTGCCAGCAGCATCCGAATCCAGGTTAGGGCTTTCTTT
TRBV4-3,once,TRBJ2-5,.,CASSQRDRDDMEETQYF,TGCGCCAGCAGCCAAAGGGATCGGGACGACATGGAAGAGACCCAGTACTTC
TRBV5-1,.,TRBJ1-4,.,CASSLLPRAVLVEKLFF,TGCGCCAGCAGCCTCCTCCCTCGGGCCGTACTCGTTGAAAAACTGTTTTTT
TRBV5-5,few,TRBJ2-7,.,CASSLAQQRTYEQYF,TGTGCCAGCAGCTTAGCTCAACAGCGAACCTACGAGCAGTACTTC
TRBV10-3,once,TRBJ2-2,TRBD1,CAISERTGTGELFF,TGTGCCATCAGTGAGAGGACAGGGACCGGGGAGCTGTTTTTT
TRBV2,.,TRBJ1-2,TRBD1,CASDRGYYGYTF,TGTGCCAGCGACAGGGGTTACTATGGCTACACCTTC
TRBV9,.,TRBJ1-2,.,CASSPGQKTNYGYTF,TGTGCCAGCAGCCCAGGACAGAAGACTAACTATGGCTACACCTTC
TRBV7-9,.,TRBJ1-2,.,CASSLIMDSRSGYTF,TGTGCCAGCAGCTTAATAATGGACAGCAGGTCCGGCTACACCTTC
TRBV4-1,few,TRBJ2-5,.,CASSQGYGSGETQYF,TGCGCCAGCAGCCAAGGGTACGGATCAGGGGAGACCCAGTACTTC
TRBV20-1,few,TRBJ2-1,TRBD2,CSAKPWREGGNEQFF,TGCAGTGCAAAACCTTGGCGGGAGGGGGGCAATGAGCAGTTCTTC
TRBV3-1,.,TRBJ1-1,.,CASSQGWTEAFF,TGTGCCAGCAGCCAAGGGTGGACTGAAGCTTTCTTT
TRBV28,.,TRBJ2-7,TRBD1,CASRPSGQGDYEQYF,TGTGCCAGCAGACCCTCGGGACAGGGGGACTACGAGCAGTACTTC
TRBV29-1,.,TRBJ2-1,TRBD2,CSVEASGREGESSYNEQFF,TGCAGCGTTGAAGCTAGCGGGAGGGAAGGGGAAAGCTCCTACAATGAGCAGTTCTTC
TRBV2,few,TRBJ1-4,TRBD1,CATLSMGVDRGSSTNEKLFF,TGTGCCACCCTCAGCATGGGCGTGGACAGGGGGTCGTCGACTAATGAAAAACTGTTTTTT
TRBV5-4,.,TRBJ2-7,TRBD2,CASSPPGGAGVYEQYF,TGTGCCAGCAGCCCACCCGGGGGGGCAGGGGTCTACGAGCAGTACTTC
TRBV9,.,TRBJ1-4,TRBD1,CASSGPDRDSTNEKLFF,TGTGCCAGCAGCGGACCTGACAGGGATTCAACTAATGAAAAACTGTTTTTT
TRBV7-7,few,TRBJ1-1,TRBD1,CASSLQGGLNTEAFF,TGTGCTAGCAGCTTACAGGGGGGGTTGAACACTGAAGCTTTCTTT
TRBV18,.,TRBJ2-7,.,CASSPPGRYEQYF,TGTGCCAGCTCACCACCGGGCAGATACGAGCAGTACTTC
TRBV4-3,.,TRBJ2-2,.,CASSQDRLLNTGEPFF,TGCGCCAGCAGCCAAGACCGACTCCTGAACACCGGGGAGCCGTTTTTT
TRBV20-1,.,TRBJ2-7,.,CSAVPTVSYEQYF,TGCAGTGCTGTCCCGACAGTGTCCTACGAGCAGTACTTC